The 5 T cell receptor beta chains below were found in one sample sequenced in a study of T cells in Graves' hyperthyroidism and ophthalmopathy. The TCR beta CDR3 regions underwent amplification using RNA transcripts as the source. The HTBI set primed first-round TCR CDR3 RT-PCR. TCRdb re-called the multiplex PCR reads with MiXCR, one entry per CDR3 protein. The table lists approximately 530,000 distinct CDR3 sequences, 16% of them singletons. Sequencing input: blood. The source is a woman aged 18-29 years with Graves' hyperthyroidism.

The chain couples TRBV19 to TRBJ2-5; TRBD2 might be the D (5 bases). The length of the CDR3 is 15 residues. V was cut by 1 base and J by 4 bases, with 13 bases left in between. The V gene's germline CDR1 is LNHDA and CDR2 SQIVND (reference sequence). DNA of the CDR3: TGTGCCAGTAGTATAGGACGGCGGGCGGGAGAGACCCAGTACTTC. It codes for CASSIGRRAGETQYF.

This clonotype came up many times. J is TRBJ2-1 and V is TRBV5-1; D remains unclear. There are 14 residues in the CDR3. CDR1 SGHRS and CDR2 YFSETQ come from the germline V gene. Trimming left V 1 base short and J 5 bases short, with 10 bases between. As DNA, the CDR3 is TGCGCCAGCAGCTTGATCTTGGCTAACAATGAGCAGTTCTTC. This gives the protein CASSLILANNEQFF.

The chain is built from TRBV10-2 and TRBJ1-5; D perhaps matches TRBD1 (5 bases). V gave up 4 bases and J gave up 5 bases, with 12 bases separating them. This CDR3 spans 14 amino acids. Germline V lookup: CDR1 WSHSY, CDR2 SAAADI. The CDR3 DNA sequence: TGCGCCAGCAGTGTGGGGGGGAGGGATCAGCCCCAGCATTTT. Translating it yields CASSVGGRDQPQHF.

V and J are TRBV9 and TRBJ1-3; 10 bases map to TRBD1. V gave up 3 bases and J gave up 0 bases; unmatched junction bases: 0. The CDR3 covers 15 residues. Germline CDR1 reads SGDLS; CDR2 reads YYNGEE. The DNA of the CDR3 is TGTGCCAGCAGCGGGACAGGGGGCTCTGGAAACACCATATATTTT. Protein: CASSGTGGSGNTIYF.

This clonotype was observed many times. V is TRBV2 and J is TRBJ2-1; D not resolved. The CDR3 spans 11 residues. The V end lost 7 bases, the J end lost 5 bases, and 6 bases lay between the germline ends. Germline CDR1 SNHLY, CDR2 FYNNEI. In nucleotides, the CDR3 is TGTGCCAGCACCCCCAACAATGAGCAGTTCTTC. It specifies CASTPNNEQFF.